These 9 T cell receptor beta chains came from one sample sequenced in a study of cytomegalovirus exposure and HLA in healthy donors. PCR primers comprised 60 Vbeta and 13 Jbeta primers. Repertoires were generated with immunoSEQ multiplex PCR, while TCRdb's copy carries only in-frame clones and drops some. The sample lists some 160,000 clones; 85% were seen once. Material for sequencing was PBMCs. These receptors all come from a man aged 25-40 years in good health and CMV-seropositive.

The chain is built from TRBV2 and TRBJ2-3; 8 bases agree with TRBD2. The V gene end was trimmed by 6 bases and the J gene end by 3 bases; junction bases not matched to a gene: 2. CDR3 size: 13 residues. Looked up from germline, CDR1 is SNHLY and CDR2 is FYNNEI. CDR3 nucleotides: TGTGCCAGCAGGGCTAGCGGGACAGATACGCAGTATTTT. This gives the protein CASRASGTDTQYF.

Worth noting for this clone: At one end, the junction sequence differs from germline, possibly due to a read error. Written as DNA, the CDR3 is TGTGCCAGCAGCCTAGCGGGCACCTACAATGAGCAGTTCTTC. Protein product: CASSLAGTYNEQFF. The chain links TRBV11-1 to TRBJ2-1; TRBD2 matches 8 bases. The CDR3 is 14 amino acids. CDR1 and CDR2 from the germline V gene are SGHAT and FQDESV (reference sequence). Filled out from reference TRBV11-1 and TRBJ2-1, the complete variable domain reads EAEVAQSPRYKITEKSQAVAFWCDPISGHATLYWYRQILGQGPELLVQFQDESVVDDSQLPKDRFSAERLKGVDSTLKIQPAELGDSAMYLCASSLAGTYNEQFFGPGTRLTVL.

The J gene is TRBJ2-2, the V gene TRBV7-9; D perhaps matches TRBD2 (6 bases). From germline, CDR1 is SEHNR and CDR2 FQNEAQ (reference sequence). V lost 3 bases, J lost 3 bases, and 17 bases lay in between. The CDR3 has 17 residues. The CDR3 reads CASSLAGTFADTGELFF. DNA of the CDR3: TGTGCCAGCAGCTTGGCCGGGACTTTCGCGGACACCGGGGAGCTGTTTTTT.

The chain recombines TRBV9 with TRBJ2-7, with a tentative D call TRBD2 (6 bases). Per the germline V gene, CDR1 is SGDLS and CDR2 is YYNGEE. V lost 0 bases and J lost 3, with 10 bases in between. There are 14 residues in the CDR3. The CDR3 is CASSVGSGRYEQYV. CDR3 sequence (DNA): TGTGCCAGCAGCGTAGGTAGCGGACGCTACGAGCAGTACGTC.

The chain links TRBV5-4 to TRBJ2-7, with 7 positions matching TRBD1. Germline CDR1 SGHNT, CDR2 YYREEE (reference sequence). V dropped 0 bases and J dropped 4; count of bases not matched to a gene: 7. This CDR3 is built from 15 residues. The CDR3 DNA is TGTGCCAGCAGCTTGGGGGGCCAGGGGGTTTACGAGCAGTACTTC. Its translation is CASSLGGQGVYEQYF.

The genes are TRBV7-6 and TRBJ2-5; 9 bases map to TRBD2. The J call may be wrong; the DNA end is better matched by TRBJ2-7. Germline V gene sequence: CDR1 SGHVS, CDR2 FNYEAQ. The length of the CDR3 is 14 residues. CDR3 region: CASSPTSGAYEQYF. As DNA, the CDR3 is TGTGCCAGCAGCCCGACTAGCGGAGCCTACGAGCAGTACTTC.

This chain links TRBV4-1 with TRBJ1-2; D is ambiguous. The CDR3 has 13 amino acids. V was pared by 4 bases and J by 8 bases, with 14 bases between. Germline lookup yields CDR1 MGHRA and CDR2 YSYEKL. CDR3: CASSLPGNDGYTF. CDR3 bases: TGCGCCAGCAGCCTACCGGGTAACGACGGCTACACCTTC.

The chain employs TRBV9 and TRBJ2-2; TRBD2 matches 8 bases. Trimming at V came to 0 bases and at J to 4 bases, leaving 5 bases not matched to a gene. The CDR3 has 16 residues. Germline CDR1 SGDLS, CDR2 YYNGEE. The CDR3: CASSVEAGVVTGELFF. CDR3 coding DNA: TGTGCCAGCAGCGTAGAAGCGGGAGTAGTCACCGGGGAGCTGTTTTTT.

The CDR3: CASSQGLSNQPQHF. In DNA, the CDR3 is TGTGCCAGCAGCCAGGGACTTAGCAATCAGCCCCAGCATTTT. The V and J genes are TRBV7-2 and TRBJ1-5; D perhaps matches TRBD1 (5 bases). Germline V CDR1 and CDR2: SGHTA, FQGNSA. The CDR3 consists of 14 residues. The germline V and J ends were trimmed by 5 bases and 0 bases, with 8 bases remaining between them.